Here is one T cell receptor (beta chain) with its context. What it recognizes is unknown. Previously, flow cytometry had revealed CD8+CD57+ cell expansion in the patients chosen for sequencing. There was no therapy given to any patient before the blood sampling took place. These data originate in a study of CD8+CD57+ T cells in acquired aplastic anemia. General study results and limits: Patients shared approximately 30 CD8+ CDR3 sequences with controls.

Both TCR beta VDJ combination and CDR3 sequence profiling were carried out. Genomic DNA was the template for this profiling. Via MiXCR, TCRdb re-called the reads, giving one row per CDR3 protein. The profile shows about 200,000 distinct CDR3 sequences, approximately 65% of them singletons. The V gene lost 5 bases and the J gene lost 1 base, with 12 bases spanning the gap. The CDR3 is 14 amino acids. From germline, CDR1 is LNHDA and CDR2 SQIVND (reference sequence). This sequence originates from a human donor with aplastic anemia. The chain links TRBV19 to TRBJ2-7; D is possibly TRBD2 (5 bases). Sequencing used sorted CD4+, CD8+, or CD8+CD57+ T cells (not recorded which) from PBMCs. CDR3 amino acids: CASSSPRDSYEQYF. The CDR3 DNA sequence: TGTGCCAGTAGTTCCCCTCGGGATTCCTACGAGCAGTACTTC.